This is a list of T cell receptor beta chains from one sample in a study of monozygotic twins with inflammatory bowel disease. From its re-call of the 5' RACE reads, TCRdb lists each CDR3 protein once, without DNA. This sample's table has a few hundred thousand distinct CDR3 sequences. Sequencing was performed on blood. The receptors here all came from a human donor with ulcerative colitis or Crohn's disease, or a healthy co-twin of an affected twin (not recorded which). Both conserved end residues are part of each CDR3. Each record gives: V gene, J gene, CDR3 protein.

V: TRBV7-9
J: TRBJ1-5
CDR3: CASSATGYGNQPQHF

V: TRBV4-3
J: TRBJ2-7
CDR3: CASSQDPHSGLLEQYF

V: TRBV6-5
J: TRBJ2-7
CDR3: CASRRTRSYEQYF

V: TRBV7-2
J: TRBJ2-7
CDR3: CASRLGGRGSYEQYF

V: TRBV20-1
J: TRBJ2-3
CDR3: CSALRAPGYTQYF

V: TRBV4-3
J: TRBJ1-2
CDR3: CASSQGDSNFYGYTF

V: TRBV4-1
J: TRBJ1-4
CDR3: CASSLPGQGRPNEKLFF

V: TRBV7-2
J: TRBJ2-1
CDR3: CASSSQGQTIYNEQFF

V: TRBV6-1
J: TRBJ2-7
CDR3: CASSPDGNFYEQYF

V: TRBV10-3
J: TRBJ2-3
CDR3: CAIRGQAVNTDTQYF

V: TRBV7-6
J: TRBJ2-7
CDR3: CASSFTRDRSFYEQYF

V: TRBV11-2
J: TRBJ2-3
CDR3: CASSLNLDTQYF

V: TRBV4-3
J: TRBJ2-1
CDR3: CASSQAPGYTYNEQFF

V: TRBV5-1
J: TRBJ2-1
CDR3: CASSLLTSGGPYNEQFF

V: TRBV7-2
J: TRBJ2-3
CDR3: CASSLSRGAGDTQYF

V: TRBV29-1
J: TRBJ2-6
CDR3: CSVHIGPQGANVLTF

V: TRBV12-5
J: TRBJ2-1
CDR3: CASASGQSSYNEQFF

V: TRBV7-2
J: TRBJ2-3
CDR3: CASSRGYTDTQYF

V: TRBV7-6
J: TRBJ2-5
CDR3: CASSLSFIYSAQETQYF

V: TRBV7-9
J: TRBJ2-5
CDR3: CASSLITQKETQYF

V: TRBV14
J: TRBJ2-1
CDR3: CASSLSLGLTTSSSYNEQFF

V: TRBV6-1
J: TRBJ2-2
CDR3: CASSLAGGASYGELFF

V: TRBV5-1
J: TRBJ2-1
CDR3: CASSLASGSLNEQFF

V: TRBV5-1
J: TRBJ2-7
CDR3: CASSPYQVSYEQYF

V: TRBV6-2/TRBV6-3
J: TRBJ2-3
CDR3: CASSPLWDTQYF

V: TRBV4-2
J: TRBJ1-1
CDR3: CASSQVEGAEAFF

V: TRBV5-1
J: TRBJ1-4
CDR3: CASSSGQTTNEKLFF

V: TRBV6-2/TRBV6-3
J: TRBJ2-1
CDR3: CASTQDRGNEQFF

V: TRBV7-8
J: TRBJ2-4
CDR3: CASSPQVMEVKNIQYF

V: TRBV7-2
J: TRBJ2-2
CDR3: CASSLVSVSTNTGELFF

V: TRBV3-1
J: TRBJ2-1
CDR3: CASSREGTSYNEQFF

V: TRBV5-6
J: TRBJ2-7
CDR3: CASSSRPGSYEQYF

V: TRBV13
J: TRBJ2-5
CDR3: CASSLYRASGDQETQYF

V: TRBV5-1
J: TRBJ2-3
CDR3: CASSPGGGSADTQYF

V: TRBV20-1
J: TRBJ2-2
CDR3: CSAISPGGTGELFF

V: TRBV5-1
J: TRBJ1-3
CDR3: CASSLGTASGNTIYF

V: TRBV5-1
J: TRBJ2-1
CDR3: CASTSESSYNEQFF

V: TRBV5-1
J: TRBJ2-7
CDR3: CASSGNTGQGPSYEQYF